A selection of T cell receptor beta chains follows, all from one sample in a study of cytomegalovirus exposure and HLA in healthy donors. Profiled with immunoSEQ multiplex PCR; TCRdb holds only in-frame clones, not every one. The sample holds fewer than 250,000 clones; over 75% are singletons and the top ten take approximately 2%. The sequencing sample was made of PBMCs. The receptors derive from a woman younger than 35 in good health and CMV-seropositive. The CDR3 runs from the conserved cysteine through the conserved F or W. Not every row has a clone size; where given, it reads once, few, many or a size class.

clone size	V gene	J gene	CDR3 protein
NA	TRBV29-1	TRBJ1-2	CSAVGTAGDGYTF
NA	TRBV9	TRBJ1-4	CASSLGQGAGANEKLFF
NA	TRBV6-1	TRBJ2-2	CASSEFSGRLVRELFF
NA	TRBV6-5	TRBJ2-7	CASSWGQGLYEQYF
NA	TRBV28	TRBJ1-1	CASSLGQGSTEAFF
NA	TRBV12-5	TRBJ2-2	CASGLVESGELFF
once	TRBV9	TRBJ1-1	CASSAGTIHTEAFF
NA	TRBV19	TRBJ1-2	CASSIGGSHYGYTF
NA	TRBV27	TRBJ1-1	CASSLSIRGNTEAFF
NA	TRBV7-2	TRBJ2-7	CASSYSSGTYEQYF
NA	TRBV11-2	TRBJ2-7	CASSSPRGRGYEQYF
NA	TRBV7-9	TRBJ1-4	CASSVDRIDGKLFF
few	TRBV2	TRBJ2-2	CASSDVSTGELFF
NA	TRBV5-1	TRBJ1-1	CASSAGQGTEAFF
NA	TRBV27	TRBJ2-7	CASRPGQGISYEQYF
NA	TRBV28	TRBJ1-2	CASSPAGRANYGYTF
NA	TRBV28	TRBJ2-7	CASSTAISYEQYF
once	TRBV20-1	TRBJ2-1	CSARIADEQFF
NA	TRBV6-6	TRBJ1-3	CASSYPGGPAGNTIYF
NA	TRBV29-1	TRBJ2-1	CSVPRTAGNNEQFF
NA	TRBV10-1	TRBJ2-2	CASSNLEGGELFF
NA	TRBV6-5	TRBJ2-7	CASSYSRGYEQYF
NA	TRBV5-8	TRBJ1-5	CASSRDRGSGQPQHF
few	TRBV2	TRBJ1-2	CASSEAGNWPGGYTF
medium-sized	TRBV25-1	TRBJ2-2	CASSEPPLDRVRAGELFF
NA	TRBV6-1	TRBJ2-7	CASRWQAFTSYEQYF
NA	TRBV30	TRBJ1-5	CAWSGGLGNQPQHF
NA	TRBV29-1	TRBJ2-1	CSVGLAGDSEQFF